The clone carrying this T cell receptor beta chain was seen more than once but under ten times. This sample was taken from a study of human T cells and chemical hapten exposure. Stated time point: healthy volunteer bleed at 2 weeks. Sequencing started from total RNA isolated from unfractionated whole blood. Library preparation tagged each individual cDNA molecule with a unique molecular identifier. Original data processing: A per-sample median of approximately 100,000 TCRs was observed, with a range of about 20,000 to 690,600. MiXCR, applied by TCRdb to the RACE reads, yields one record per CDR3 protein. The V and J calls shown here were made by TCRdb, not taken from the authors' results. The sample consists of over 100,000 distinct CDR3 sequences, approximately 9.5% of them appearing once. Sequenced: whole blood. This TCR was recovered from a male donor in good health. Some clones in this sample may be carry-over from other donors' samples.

As DNA, the CDR3 is TGTGCCAGCAGTGACTCCGCGGGGAGCACAGATACGCAGTATTTT. Protein: CASSDSAGSTDTQYF. The V gene is TRBV6-4, the J gene TRBJ2-3; a weak D match, TRBD2 (6 bases). With 0 bases removed from V and 0 bases from J, the gap between germline ends came to 7 bases. The CDR3 extends over 15 amino acids. CDR1 is MRHNA, CDR2 SNTAGT, per germline.